The present T cell receptor (beta chain) was sequenced within a study of control samples from healthy donors and cancer patients. The V end lost 6 bases, the J end lost 0 bases, and 14 bases lay between the germline ends. This CDR3 has 16 residues. The V gene's germline CDR1 is SNHLY and CDR2 FYNNEI. This clone was seen a single time. Generated by immunoSEQ multiplex PCR, the TCRdb table keeps only in-frame clones and is missing some. The table has about 84,000 clones, roughly 84% seen once; the top ten hold approximately 10%. This clonotype was sampled from a man in his fifties or sixties with head and neck cancer. Material: PBMCs. The chain uses TRBV2 and TRBJ2-2, with D possibly called TRBD1 or TRBD2 (6 bases each). The CDR3 region is CASSLLGGPNTGELFF. In nucleotides, the CDR3 is TGTGCCAGCAGCCTTTTGGGGGGCCCGAACACCGGGGAGCTGTTTTTT.